Detailed here is one TCR beta chain. Its antigen is not yet known. No per-base quality is available; no much larger clone lies one base away. The source of the sample is a study of T cell responses to AZD1222 COVID-19 vaccine (TCRdb year 2021). In the study overall: AZD1222 recipients with second doses at about 4 weeks or about 12 weeks were pooled, because spike-specific TCR depth and breadth did not differ between schedules. A total of 230 to 250 trial participants underwent TCR sequencing, of whom some 200 had received two doses of AZD1222 and approximately 26 had received two doses of the MenACWY control vaccine. Trial participants were enrolled by age into 18-55, 56-69 and 70-plus year subgroups, with roughly 160, 29 and 62 TCR-sequenced participants respectively.

General study outcomes and caveats: No day 14 peak-response samples were available, so repertoires were characterized only after the peak T cell response. Spike-specific TCR breadth and depth rose significantly after two AZD1222 doses compared with day 0 and with MenACWY recipients. Only five to seven AZD1222 recipients were SARS-CoV-2 seropositive at baseline, limiting conclusions about previously exposed vaccinees. In the small 56-69-year group, the increase in depth fell short of significance, most likely because of low power. Participants were mostly white British and included more females than males, and it was suggested by the authors that clonal diversity may have been underestimated. CD4 TCRs associated with the vaccine covered the entire spike protein, and the dominant responses were in regions 160-218 and 743-854. Reportedly, close to half of the unique spike-specific TCRs recognized epitopes lying outside the regions that are mutated in the B.1.351 and B.1.1.7 variants.

Explained via the paper, the time point label denotes: baseline before first vaccination. Vaccinee samples came from UK trials COV001 and COV002, including a single-blind randomized controlled phase 2/3 trial of AZD1222 (ChAdOx1 nCoV-19) in healthy adults. For TCRbeta chain sequencing, PBMC samples from trial participants were taken at day 0 and at day 28 after the second dose. The CDR3 regions of human TCRbeta chains were subjected to immunosequencing. Per the original workflow: TCRs in the repertoires were matched against a reference library of SARS-CoV-2-specific TCRs that had been generated with the MIRA antigen-specificity platform. Breadth was defined as the fraction of unique TCRs that were SARS-CoV-2-associated, and depth was defined as the fraction of total T cells that were SARS-CoV-2-associated. Using the MIRA data, every spike-specific TCR was mapped to the spike region that the TCR reacted to and assigned to either a CD4 or a CD8 class. Log10-transformed breadth and depth values were compared by one-way ANOVA with Sidak's multiple comparisons tests. This is the immuneACCESS table as TCRdb keeps it, with only in-frame sequences that have V and J called. A part of the clones is gone; compared with another copy, unresolved V genes explain less than half, and the rest is unexplained. The V and J calls and clone size come from that table; D and trimming were worked out from the DNA. The sample table records 29,000 or so clones; 93% of these occur just once. 8.1% of the sample comes from the top ten.

From the cysteine up to the phenylalanine, the CDR3 has a length of 14 residues. Of all the DNA, just the CDR3 is kept, 42 bases in frame from base 1. At the junction V is shortened by 1 base and J by 0 bases, with 6 bases in between. As encoded in the germline V gene (reference sequence), CDR1 is PRHDT while CDR2 is FYEKMQ. The starting material was peripheral blood, obtained on day 0 of AZD1222 vaccination. This TCR was recovered from an adult in good health. This chain joins TRBV13 to TRBJ1-1, with the D gene not confidently named. The CDR3 region reads CASSLERMNTEAFF. The DNA is as follows: TGTGCCAGCAGCTTAGAGAGGATGAACACTGAAGCTTTCTTT.